This paragraph reports one T cell receptor beta chain. Its antigen is undetermined. The sample originates from a study of graft-versus-host responses after intestinal transplantation. Study in general: After anti-thymocyte globulin induction, recipients took tacrolimus and steroids for approximately three years.

Study observations and caveats: The authors found GvH clones in recipient marrow, some appearing first in ileum or blood. After transplant, early declines in HvG clones were associated with peak levels of circulating GvH clones.

The protocol was immunoSEQ multiplex PCR, while the TCRdb copy is restricted to in-frame clones and leaves out a portion. Among 96,000 or so clones listed, about 90% were seen once. Sequenced material: unstimulated CD4+ T cells sorted from spleen or lymph node cells, taken before intestinal transplant. The sequence derives from a human donor who received an intestinal transplant.

CDR3 sequence reads: CASSLVRGGTEAFF. The DNA for the CDR3 is TGCGCCAGCAGCTTGGTAAGGGGAGGCACTGAAGCTTTCTTT. J is TRBJ1-1 and V is TRBV5-1, with D tentatively TRBD1 (5 bases). Deletions cut 0 bases from V and 4 bases from J, with 10 bases between. Germline V CDR1 and CDR2: SGHRS, YFSETQ. CDR3 length equals 14 residues.